The 32 T cell receptor beta chains below come from one sample, sequenced in a study of cytomegalovirus exposure and HLA in healthy donors. In the PCR, 60 Vbeta and 13 Jbeta primers were used. Generated by immunoSEQ multiplex PCR, the TCRdb table keeps only in-frame clones and is missing some. The data contain about 160,000 clones, approximately 85% of them singletons. The specimen sequenced was PBMCs. The origin of the receptors is a man younger than 35 in good health and CMV-seropositive.

The chain combines TRBV5-1 with TRBJ1-6, with 10 bases identical to TRBD1. This CDR3 region has 17 residues. Germline V gene lookup returns CDR1 SGHRS and CDR2 YFSETQ. Trimming at V came to 4 bases and at J to 5 bases, leaving 9 bases not matched to a gene. The DNA for the CDR3 is TGCGCCAGCAGCCCGAGGGGGACAGGGGTTGATAATTCACCCCTCCACTTT. As protein: CASSPRGTGVDNSPLHF.

This chain uses TRBV7-9 with TRBJ1-2, with D perhaps TRBD1 (6 bases). Trimming took 5 bases from V and 3 from J, leaving 13 bases between them. Germline V gene lookup returns CDR1 SEHNR and CDR2 FQNEAQ (reference sequence). The CDR3 has 14 amino acids. Here the CDR3 DNA reads TGTGCCAGCAGCGGGGGCAGCCTCCACTATGGCTACACCTTC. As protein: CASSGGSLHYGYTF.

The rearrangement joins TRBV7-7 to TRBJ2-7; 7 bases fit TRBD1. This CDR3 spans 13 amino acids. CDR1 SSHAT and CDR2 FNYEAQ come from the germline V gene (reference sequence). The CDR3 sequence: CVMDPPPDRAMYF. DNA of the CDR3: TGTGTCATGGACCCACCCCCCGACAGGGCAATGTACTTC.

The rearrangement links TRBV7-2 to TRBJ1-1, with TRBD1 identical over 7 bases. Trimming at V came to 3 bases and at J to 4 bases, leaving 8 bases not matched to a gene. The V gene's germline CDR1 is SGHTA and CDR2 FQGNSA. The CDR3 contains 15 residues. For the CDR3, the DNA is TGTGCCAGCAGCTTGGAGGGGGCGAGGAGCACTGAAGCTTTCTTT. Its translation: CASSLEGARSTEAFF.

This clone has just a few counts. The V call is TRBV19, the J call TRBJ2-3; TRBD1 agrees at 9 bases. The length of the CDR3 is 17 residues. Per the germline V gene, CDR1 is LNHDA and CDR2 is SQIVND (reference sequence). The ends lost 5 bases at V and 2 bases at J; junction bases unmatched: 11. DNA for the CDR3: TGTGCCAGTAGTCTCGCTGACAGGGGGATTGTCACAGATACGCAGTATTTT. This encodes CASSLADRGIVTDTQYF.

The chain links TRBV7-2 to TRBJ1-5; TRBD1 matches at 9 bases. The CDR3 spans 17 residues. V dropped 1 base and J dropped 1; count of bases not matched to a gene: 5. CDR1 and CDR2 from the germline V gene are SGHTA and FQGNSA. CDR3 sequence reads: CASSLGQGVFSNQPQHF. In nucleotides, the CDR3 is TGTGCCAGCAGCTTAGGACAGGGGGTCTTCAGCAATCAGCCCCAGCATTTT.

The rearrangement joins TRBV30 to TRBJ1-4, with D possibly being TRBD1 (5 bases). The CDR3 is 10 amino acids. V lost 3 bases to trimming and J lost 13 bases, with 9 bases between them. Looked up from germline, CDR1 is GTSNPN and CDR2 is SVGIG (reference sequence). The DNA of the CDR3 is TGTGCCTGGAGGCGGGGACGACTGTTTTTT. Protein product: CAWRRGRLFF.

The chain couples TRBV18 to TRBJ2-3; 12 bases line up with TRBD2. Trimming took 6 bases from V and 2 from J; bases not matched to a gene: 6. The CDR3 extends over 16 amino acids. CDR1 and CDR2 (germline): KGHSH, LQKENI. This chain's CDR3 is CASSRGLAGLTDTQYF. CDR3 sequence (DNA): TGTGCCAGCTCGCGTGGACTAGCGGGGCTCACAGATACGCAGTATTTT.

This sequence joins TRBV10-3 and TRBJ1-1, with a possible D match to TRBD1 (6 bases). CDR3 size: 14 residues. Germline values: CDR1 ENHRY, CDR2 SYGVKD. V was pared by 0 bases and J by 8 bases, with 13 bases between. CDR3 residues: CAISESGQVGEAFF. The CDR3 nucleotides read TGTGCCATCAGTGAGTCGGGACAAGTGGGCGAAGCTTTCTTT.

The chain recombines TRBV11-3 with TRBJ2-3, with 7 bases fitting TRBD2. Germline CDR1 and CDR2: SGHNT and YENEEA. With V trimmed by 5 bases and J by 5 bases, 13 bases remained unmatched. This CDR3 is 16 amino acids long. The CDR3, as DNA: TGTGCCAGCAGCAATGGGGCTAGCGGACCGATAGATACGCAGTATTTT. Encoded protein: CASSNGASGPIDTQYF.

About this clone: At one end, the junction sequence differs from germline, possibly due to a read error. In the same sample, other DNA sequences code for this CDR3. The chain has TRBV5-1 and TRBJ2-6; TRBD1 is a possible D gene (6 bases). The CDR3 spans 15 residues. Germline-derived CDR1 and CDR2 are SGHRS and YFSETQ. The CDR3: CASSYRTAGANGLTF. The CDR3 DNA is TGCGCCAGCAGCTACCGGACAGCTGGGGCCAACGGCCTGACTTTC.

The chain has TRBV19 and TRBJ1-1; 7 bases fit TRBD1. Germline CDR1 reads LNHDA; CDR2 reads SQIVND (reference sequence). The V gene end was trimmed by 4 bases and the J gene end by 1 base; junction bases not matched to a gene: 6. This CDR3 comprises 15 residues. CDR3 protein: CASSKTGFENTEAFF. The CDR3 DNA reads TGTGCCAGTAGTAAGACAGGGTTTGAGAACACTGAAGCTTTCTTT.

The V and J genes are TRBV4-3 and TRBJ1-4; 9 bases match TRBD1. V shed 4 bases, J shed 5 bases, and the junction held 5 bases outside the gene matches. The CDR3 is 15 residues long. Looked up from germline, CDR1 is LGHNA and CDR2 is YSLEER. CDR3: CASSPIGTGNEKLFF. The CDR3 nucleotides read TGCGCCAGCAGCCCCATTGGGACAGGGAATGAAAAACTGTTTTTT.

The chain uses TRBV29-1 and TRBJ1-4; D is unclear. The CDR3 extends over 13 amino acids. Germline CDR1 is SQVTM and CDR2 is ANQGSEA. Trimming took off 3 bases at V and 6 bases at J, with 11 bases between the two ends. CDR3 sequence: CSVDSGVHEKLFF. The CDR3 region has the DNA TGCAGCGTTGACTCCGGGGTCCATGAAAAACTGTTTTTT. The whole variable domain, filled in from reference TRBV29-1 and TRBJ1-4, reads SAVISQKPSRDICQRGTSLTIQCQVDSQVTMMFWYRQQPGQSLTLIATANQGSEATYESGFVIDKFPISRPNLTFSTLTVSNMSPEDSSIYLCSVDSGVHEKLFFGSGTQLSVL.

CDR3 DNA: TGTGCCAGCGGGAGCGATAACTCTGGAAACACCATATATTTT. This gives the protein CASGSDNSGNTIYF. The genes are TRBV7-2 and TRBJ1-3; D gene unclear. The CDR3 spans 14 residues. Germline V gives CDR1 SGHTA, CDR2 FQGNSA. V was pared by 8 bases and J by 0 bases, with 11 bases between.

This clone appeared a single time. This chain connects TRBV19 to TRBJ1-6; TRBD1 might be the D (6 bases). CDR1 is LNHDA and CDR2 is SQIVND in the germline V gene (reference sequence). The V and J ends lost 2 bases and 6 bases respectively, with 11 bases between them. The CDR3 length is 15 residues. CDR3 coding DNA: TGTGCCAGTAGTATATCGGGGACAAGTAATTCACCCCTCCACTTT. It translates to CASSISGTSNSPLHF. The full variable domain, its missing parts supplied by reference TRBV19 and TRBJ1-6, is DGGITQSPKYLFRKEGQNVTLSCEQNLNHDAMYWYRQDPGQGLRLIYYSQIVNDFQKGDIAEGYSVSREKKESFPLTVTSAQKNPTAFYLCASSISGTSNSPLHFGNGTRLTVT.

Notes on this clone: Other nucleotide sequences in the sample specify the same CDR3. The chain employs TRBV7-9 and TRBJ1-3, with D perhaps TRBD1 (6 bases). CDR1 and CDR2 from the germline V gene are SEHNR and FQNEAQ (reference sequence). The CDR3 extends over 14 amino acids. Trimming pared 5 bases from V and 4 bases from J, leaving 12 bases between. The chain's CDR3 is CASSPPGVGNTIYF. Written as DNA, the CDR3 is TGTGCCAGCAGCCCGCCAGGGGTGGGAAACACCATATATTTT.

This clone was seen once. CDR3 sequence: CASRGSSNQPQHF. CDR3 nucleotides: TGTGCCAGCCGAGGGAGTAGCAATCAGCCCCAGCATTTT. The gene calls are TRBV18 and TRBJ1-5; no clear D. The V end lost 8 bases, the J end lost 0 bases, and 8 bases lay between the germline ends. CDR1 KGHSH and CDR2 LQKENI come from the germline V gene. This CDR3 spans 13 amino acids.

The genes are TRBV6-1 and TRBJ1-5, with D unresolved. CDR1 MNHNS and CDR2 SASEGT come from the germline V gene. This CDR3 is built from 15 residues. Trimming took 6 bases from V and 2 from J, leaving 14 bases between them. In DNA, the CDR3 is TGTGCCAGCAGCCCCTCGGGGTATGGCAATCAGCCCCAGCATTTT. Translated: CASSPSGYGNQPQHF.

This chain joins TRBV7-6 and TRBJ2-7; D possibly corresponds to TRBD2 (5 bases). Germline values: CDR1 SGHVS, CDR2 FNYEAQ. Trimming cost V 5 bases and J 3 bases, with 14 bases left between them. This CDR3 is 14 amino acids long. CDR3 sequence (DNA): TGTGCCAGCAGCCCGCCCGGGAAGAGCTACGAGCAGTACTTC. It codes for CASSPPGKSYEQYF.

The chain carries TRBV6-1 and TRBJ1-5; 7 nucleotides agree with TRBD1. The junction had 8 bases not matched to a gene; V was cut back by 2 bases and J by 7 bases. Germline V gene sequence: CDR1 MNHNS, CDR2 SASEGT. The CDR3 extends over 15 amino acids. In DNA, the CDR3 is TGTGCCAGCAGTGAATTACAGGGGTTGGGGCAGCCCCAGCATTTT. It codes for CASSELQGLGQPQHF.

V is TRBV5-6 and J is TRBJ1-5; D is perhaps TRBD1 (6 bases). The CDR3 has 15 residues. Trimming stripped 4 bases from V and 1 base from J, with 12 bases between. Germline lookup yields CDR1 SGHDT and CDR2 YYEEEE. The CDR3 spells CASSPAGASNQPQHF. CDR3 in DNA: TGTGCCAGCAGCCCTGCGGGGGCAAGCAATCAGCCCCAGCATTTT.

The chain has TRBV7-9 and TRBJ1-1, with D possibly matching TRBD1 (5 bases). The CDR3 has 15 amino acids. The germline V gene encodes CDR1 SEHNR and CDR2 FQNEAQ (reference sequence). Trimming shortened V by 5 bases and J by 3 bases, and 16 bases separated the two germline ends. The CDR3, as DNA: TGTGCCAGCAGCCTCACCGGGGGGACGCACACTGAAGCTTTCTTT. Translation: CASSLTGGTHTEAFF.

V and J are TRBV2 and TRBJ2-7, with TRBD1 matching 10 bases. The germline CDR1 and CDR2 sequences are SNHLY and FYNNEI. This CDR3 is 16 amino acids long. The junction had 10 bases not matched to a gene; V was cut back by 3 bases and J by 5 bases. CDR3 amino acids: CASSDPGTGVLHEQYF. CDR3 bases: TGTGCCAGCAGTGACCCCGGGACAGGGGTGTTACACGAGCAGTACTTC.

This sequence joins TRBV2 and TRBJ1-2; no definite D call. Trimming shortened V by 7 bases and J by 4 bases, and 13 bases separated the two germline ends. Per germline, CDR1 SNHLY and CDR2 FYNNEI. The CDR3 runs 13 residues. The CDR3 here is CASKEMAVYGYTF. DNA for the CDR3: TGTGCCAGCAAAGAAATGGCGGTCTATGGCTACACCTTC.

The genes are TRBV9 and TRBJ2-2; TRBD1 aligns across 7 bases. From germline, CDR1 is SGDLS and CDR2 YYNGEE. Unmatched junction bases numbered 6, after V lost 1 base and J lost 6 bases. CDR3 length: 15 amino acids. CDR3 sequence reads: CASSVLTGSPGELFF. The CDR3 DNA is TGTGCCAGCAGCGTATTGACAGGGTCCCCCGGGGAGCTGTTTTTT.

This chain links TRBV9 with TRBJ2-1, with D perhaps matching TRBD1 (5 bases). V lost 1 base, J lost 0 bases, and 8 bases lay in between. Germline values: CDR1 SGDLS, CDR2 YYNGEE. This CDR3 contains 15 residues. The CDR3 region has the DNA TGTGCCAGCAGCGTACGGACAACCTCCTACAATGAGCAGTTCTTC. Amino acid sequence: CASSVRTTSYNEQFF.

The chain links TRBV2 to TRBJ2-7; D might be TRBD2 (5 bases). V was shortened by 5 bases and J by 3 bases, with 8 bases between the two germline ends. The CDR3 runs to 12 residues. Germline V CDR1 and CDR2: SNHLY, FYNNEI. The CDR3 reads CASSSGVYEQYF. The DNA for the CDR3 is TGTGCCAGCAGTTCCGGGGTCTACGAGCAGTACTTC.

The V call is TRBV29-1, the J call TRBJ1-3, with D tentatively TRBD1 (6 bases). The V end lost 5 bases, the J end lost 4 bases, and 15 bases lay between the germline ends. Germline CDR1 reads SQVTM; CDR2 reads ANQGSEA. The CDR3 spans 14 residues. The CDR3 DNA sequence: TGCAGCGTTATGAAGTCAGGGGAAGGAAACACCATATATTTT. This translates into CSVMKSGEGNTIYF.

This sequence joins TRBV18 and TRBJ1-1; D is possibly TRBD1 (6 bases). Trimming took 8 bases from V and 2 from J, leaving 12 bases between them. This CDR3 is built from 13 residues. The germline gives CDR1 KGHSH, CDR2 LQKENI. The CDR3 protein is CASGGMANTEAFF. CDR3 sequence (DNA): TGTGCCAGCGGGGGCATGGCCAACACTGAAGCTTTCTTT.

The V call is TRBV2, the J call TRBJ2-5; D not resolved. This CDR3 is 11 amino acids long. V was pared by 4 bases and J by 5 bases, with 5 bases between. CDR1 and CDR2 from the germline V gene are SNHLY and FYNNEI. The CDR3 reads CASSARETQYF. CDR3 nucleotides: TGTGCCAGCAGTGCCCGGGAGACCCAGTACTTC. The full variable domain, with the rest looked up from reference TRBV2 and TRBJ2-5, is EPEVTQTPSHQVTQMGQEVILRCVPISNHLYFYWYRQILGQKVEFLVSFYNNEISEKSEIFDDQFSVERPDGSNFTLKIRSTKLEDSAMYFCASSARETQYFGPGTRLLVL.

The chain links TRBV18 to TRBJ2-7; 12 bases map to TRBD2. The ends lost 3 bases at V and 0 bases at J; junction bases unmatched: 6. This CDR3 is 17 amino acids long. CDR1 KGHSH and CDR2 LQKENI come from the germline V gene. The CDR3, as DNA: TGTGCCAGCTCACCCCTAATACTAGCGGGGGGCTCCTACGAGCAGTACTTC. Residues: CASSPLILAGGSYEQYF.